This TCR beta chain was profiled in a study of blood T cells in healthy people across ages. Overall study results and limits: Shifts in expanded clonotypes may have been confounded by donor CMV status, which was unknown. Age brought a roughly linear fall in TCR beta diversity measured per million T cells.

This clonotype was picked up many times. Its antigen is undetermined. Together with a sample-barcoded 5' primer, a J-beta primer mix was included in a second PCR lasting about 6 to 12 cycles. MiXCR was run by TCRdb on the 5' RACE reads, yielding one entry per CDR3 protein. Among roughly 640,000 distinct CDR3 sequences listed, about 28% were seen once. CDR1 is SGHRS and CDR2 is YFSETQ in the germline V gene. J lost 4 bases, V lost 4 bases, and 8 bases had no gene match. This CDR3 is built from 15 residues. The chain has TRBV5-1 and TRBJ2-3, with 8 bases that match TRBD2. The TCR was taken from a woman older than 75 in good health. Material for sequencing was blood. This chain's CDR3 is CASSLGRGASDTQYF. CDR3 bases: TGCGCCAGCAGCCTAGGGCGGGGGGCCTCAGATACGCAGTATTTT.